The following is a T cell receptor beta chain sequence with its context. Its antigen is still unknown. The trim removed 3 bases at V and 8 bases at J, leaving 10 bases unmatched. The CDR3 contains 14 residues. Germline V gene data show CDR1 as SQVTM and CDR2 as ANQGSEA. This record belongs to a study of graft-versus-host responses after intestinal transplantation. About the research overall: Grafts that recipients had were multivisceral, liver-intestinal, or isolated intestinal transplants. Once they had received anti-thymocyte globulin induction, all recipients took tacrolimus and steroids for roughly three years. Study-wide findings and caveats: High graft-versus-host to host-versus-graft T cell clonal ratios marked allografts of patients with graft-donor macrochimerism.

Data came from immunoSEQ multiplex PCR; TCRdb stores just in-frame clones and leaves some out. The data contain tens of thousands of clones, around 91% of them seen just once; the ten biggest clones take up 2.5% to 3%. The chain uses TRBV29-1 and TRBJ1-2; 9 bases are a match to TRBD1. This sample comprised PBMCs, obtained around 120 days after intestinal transplantation. The clonotype comes from a human patient who received an intestinal transplant, so some T cells may come from the graft donor. The CDR3 spells CSVDLIQGAEGYTF. Written as DNA, the CDR3 is TGCAGCGTTGATCTCATACAGGGGGCGGAGGGCTACACCTTC.